This T cell receptor beta chain was sequenced during a study of cytomegalovirus exposure and HLA in healthy donors. Findings of the study overall: In vitro testing confirmed a few CMV-associated chains as specific for CMV antigens. Upon later analysis, HLA-associated TCR beta chains proved more clonally expanded than other, equally common chains. Later on, a genetic analysis was performed. It linked a missense variant in DCLRE1C with V- and J-gene trimming of TCR beta.

As for this clone: The antigen is undetermined.

The PCR contained 60 Vbeta and 13 Jbeta primers. Measured with immunoSEQ multiplex PCR; TCRdb has only the in-frame clones, and not every one. The repertoire holds 150,000 to 200,000 clones, with approximately 80% as singletons. This receptor was taken from a man aged 18 to 29 in good health and CMV-seropositive. The sequenced sample consisted of PBMCs.

The CDR3 DNA follows: TGTGCCAGCAGTCGCCAAAGGGCAGGGGGTGGTGAGCAGTTCTTC. Amino acid sequence: CASSRQRAGGGEQFF. The rearrangement uses TRBV27 and TRBJ2-1, with TRBD1 identical over 7 bases. This CDR3 is 15 amino acids long. Trimming at V came to 5 bases and at J to 9 bases, leaving 13 bases not matched to a gene. Germline CDR1 and CDR2: MNHEY and SMNVEV (reference sequence).